This T cell receptor (beta chain) was profiled in a study of T cells in Graves' hyperthyroidism and ophthalmopathy. RNA transcripts yielded amplified TCR beta CDR3 regions. An initial round of RT-PCR targeting the TCR CDR3 relied on the HTBI primer set. Via MiXCR, TCRdb re-called the multiplex PCR reads, giving one row per CDR3 protein. The sample includes around 300,000 distinct CDR3 sequences, roughly 15% seen only once; the top ten take roughly 30%. With 1 base removed from V and 8 bases from J, the gap between germline ends came to 12 bases. CDR1 is MNHNS, CDR2 SASEGT, per germline. The CDR3 has 15 amino acids. Cells are PBMCs isolated from around 9.4 ml of fresh blood. This clonotype was observed a few times.

V usage is TRBV6-1 and J usage is TRBJ1-6; a weak D match, TRBD1 (6 bases). Sequencing was performed on blood. The sequence was collected from a woman between 50 and 59 years old with Graves' hyperthyroidism that later progressed to Graves' ophthalmopathy. The CDR3 loop reads CASSEVQGTDSPLHF. CDR3 coding DNA: TGTGCCAGCAGTGAAGTACAGGGTACCGATTCACCCCTCCACTTT.